Listed below are T cell receptor beta chains from one sample, sequenced in a study of STAT3 mutations in large granular lymphocyte leukemia. Libraries were prepared by immunoSEQ multiplex PCR; TCRdb keeps only in-frame clonotypes and omits some of them. The repertoire includes roughly 31,000 clones, more than 60% of them detected once, and 30% sits in the top ten. Sample: peripheral blood mononuclear cells. The receptors here all came from a woman in her 50s with T-cell large granular lymphocyte leukemia. Some clones in this sample may be carry-over from other donors' samples. Each CDR3 is given with its conserved first and last residue. A D gene is named only where the DNA matches it firmly. Clone size is not always given. Where it is, it says once, few, many or a class for expanded clones.

J: TRBJ2-7
V: TRBV10-3
D: -
size: -
CDR3: CAISELDEQYF
DNA: TGTGCCATCAGTGAGTTGGACGAGCAGTACTTC

J: TRBJ2-5
V: TRBV18
D: -
size: -
CDR3: CASSRDMKETQYF
DNA: TGTGCCAGCTCACGGGACATGAAAGAGACCCAGTACTTC

J: TRBJ2-3
V: TRBV13
D: TRBD2
size: -
CDR3: CASSLGLAGGSSTDTQYF
DNA: TGTGCCAGCAGCTTAGGACTAGCGGGGGGCTCTAGCACAGATACGCAGTATTTT

J: TRBJ1-5
V: TRBV7-8
D: TRBD1
size: -
CDR3: CASSFPPAQGNQPQHF
DNA: TGTGCCAGCAGCTTCCCCCCGGCACAGGGGAATCAGCCCCAGCATTTT

J: TRBJ2-3
V: TRBV6-5
D: -
size: once
CDR3: CASSPLRGADTQYF
DNA: TGTGCCAGCAGCCCCCTCAGGGGAGCAGATACGCAGTATTTT

J: TRBJ1-4
V: TRBV15
D: TRBD1
size: -
CDR3: CATSSLTGTGGEKLFF
DNA: TGTGCCACCAGCAGCCTTACCGGGACAGGCGGTGAAAAACTGTTTTTT

J: TRBJ2-7
V: TRBV27
D: -
size: -
CDR3: CASSSHTGTSYEQYF
DNA: TGTGCCAGCAGTTCGCACACCGGGACATCCTACGAGCAGTACTTC

J: TRBJ2-7
V: TRBV1
D: -
size: -
CDR3: CTSFLRAGGFYEQYF
DNA: TGCACCAGCTTTTTAAGAGCTGGGGGTTTCTACGAGCAGTACTTC

J: TRBJ1-2
V: TRBV4-1
D: -
size: -
CDR3: CASSQEVQIYGYTF
DNA: TGCGCCAGCAGCCAAGAGGTACAGATCTATGGCTACACCTTC

J: TRBJ1-1
V: TRBV4-1
D: -
size: -
CDR3: CASTSRVAANTEAFF
DNA: TGCGCCAGCACCTCAAGGGTGGCGGCGAACACTGAAGCTTTCTTT

J: TRBJ2-4
V: TRBV2
D: TRBD2
size: -
CDR3: CASRQGLAGWGKNIQYF
DNA: TGTGCCAGTCGACAGGGACTAGCGGGATGGGGCAAAAACATTCAGTACTTC

J: TRBJ2-3
V: TRBV7-9
D: -
size: -
CDR3: CASSLDRRTQYF
DNA: TGTGCCAGCAGCTTGGATCGGAGGACGCAGTATTTT